Presented here are 8 T cell receptor beta chains from one specimen sequenced in a study of cytomegalovirus exposure and HLA in healthy donors. PCR amplification relied on 60 Vbeta primers (plus 13 Jbeta primers). Generated by immunoSEQ multiplex PCR, the TCRdb table keeps only in-frame clones and is missing some. The sample includes roughly 100,000 clones, 65% to 80% of them seen just once. Source material: PBMCs. The source is a man between 35 and 55 years old in good health and CMV-seropositive.

The chain combines TRBV27 with TRBJ2-1; TRBD1 is a possible D gene (5 bases). The germline V gene has CDR1 MNHEY and CDR2 SMNVEV (reference sequence). The CDR3 is 15 amino acids. V lost 5 bases and J lost 4, with 15 bases in between. CDR3 sequence (DNA): TGTGCCAGCAGTCTTAAAGGGGCCAGGTACAATGAGCAGTTCTTC. Translated: CASSLKGARYNEQFF.

This clone has more than one count but fewer than ten. Other DNA variants within this sample encode the same CDR3. The genes are TRBV19 and TRBJ2-7, with D possibly matching TRBD1 (7 bases). Germline V gene data show CDR1 as LNHDA and CDR2 as SQIVND (reference sequence). The length of the CDR3 is 17 residues. V was pared by 8 bases and J by 1 base, with 24 bases between. The CDR3 bases are TGTGCCAGTTCATACCAGGGCGGGACAGTGATTTCCTACGAGCAGTACTTC. Protein product: CASSYQGGTVISYEQYF.

Here the CDR3 DNA reads TGCGCCAGCAGCTGGGGGGAGCGGGATTACAATGAGCAGTTCTTC. Amino acids: CASSWGERDYNEQFF. This sequence joins TRBV5-1 and TRBJ2-1; the match to TRBD2 covers 7 bases. This CDR3 is built from 15 residues. Per germline, CDR1 SGHRS and CDR2 YFSETQ. The ends lost 3 bases at V and 4 bases at J; junction bases unmatched: 7. Full variable domain (rest looked up from reference TRBV5-1 and TRBJ2-1): KAGVTQTPRYLIKTRGQQVTLSCSPISGHRSVSWYQQTPGQGLQFLFEYFSETQRNKGNFPGRFSGRQFSNSRSEMNVSTLELGDSALYLCASSWGERDYNEQFFGPGTRLTVL.

This sequence joins TRBV5-1 and TRBJ2-5, with TRBD1 identical over 10 bases. The CDR3 totals 15 residues. V was clipped by 5 bases and J by 1 base; unmatched bases: 5. CDR1 and CDR2 (germline): SGHRS, YFSETQ. The CDR3 is CASRGGQGSQETQYF. The DNA for the CDR3 is TGCGCCAGCAGGGGGGGACAGGGGAGCCAAGAGACCCAGTACTTC.

This sequence joins TRBV2 and TRBJ2-7, with 7 bases fitting TRBD1. Looked up from germline, CDR1 is SNHLY and CDR2 is FYNNEI. The CDR3 is made up of 12 amino acids. V lost 5 bases and J lost 9; bases outside the gene matches: 7. CDR3 nucleotide sequence: TGTGCCAGCAGTAGGACAGGTCGTGGGCAGTACTTC. Its translation is CASSRTGRGQYF.

CDR3: CASSLALEISEQYF. The CDR3 DNA sequence: TGTGCCAGCAGCTTAGCTCTAGAAATCAGCGAGCAGTACTTC. The chain joins TRBV7-2 to TRBJ2-7; D is undetermined. Germline V gene lookup returns CDR1 SGHTA and CDR2 FQGNSA. There are 14 residues in the CDR3. V gave up 0 bases and J gave up 6 bases, with 12 bases separating them.

The sample holds one count of this clone. This chain links TRBV6-5 with TRBJ2-7; 8 nucleotides agree with TRBD2. Losses at the gene ends were 2 bases for V and 3 bases for J; bases not matched to a gene: 9. The CDR3 length is 16 residues. Germline V CDR1 and CDR2: MNHEY, SVGAGI. CDR3: CASSYLRGGSYYEQYF. Written as DNA, the CDR3 is TGTGCCAGCAGTTACCTTCGGGGGGGTTCCTACTACGAGCAGTACTTC.

This clone came up a few times. The chain recombines TRBV18 with TRBJ1-5, with D hard to call. Germline V CDR1 and CDR2: KGHSH, LQKENI. Trimming removed 5 bases at V and 7 bases at J, with 9 bases between. The CDR3 consists of 12 residues. The DNA of the CDR3 is TGTGCCAGCTCAGGAGACCAGCAGCCCCAGCATTTT. It is translated as CASSGDQQPQHF.